These T cell receptor beta chains were read from a single sample in a study of T cell responses to AZD1222 COVID-19 vaccine. Repertoires were generated with immunoSEQ multiplex PCR, while TCRdb's copy carries only in-frame clones and drops some. Of approximately 88,000 clones in the sample, 92% were seen once. This specimen consisted of peripheral blood, obtained on day 0 of AZD1222 vaccination. The receptors stem from an adult in good health. Both conserved end residues are part of each CDR3. D genes are given only for firm matches. Only some rows state a clone size, as once, few, many or a class for expanded clones.

J | V | size | D | DNA | CDR3
TRBJ2-7 | TRBV7-2 | - | - | TGTGCCAGCAGCTTCAGGGACTCCTACGAGCAGTACTTC | CASSFRDSYEQYF
TRBJ1-6 | TRBV19 | - | TRBD1 | TGTGCCAGTAGTATCCTGGACAGGGATAATTCACCCCTCCACTTT | CASSILDRDNSPLHF
TRBJ2-3 | TRBV11-3 | - | - | TGTGCCAGCAGCTTAGGGTGGGATACGCAGTATTTT | CASSLGWDTQYF
TRBJ2-1 | TRBV5-1 | - | - | TGCGCCAGCAGCTTGGGACCTGCGGGGGCGAACAATGAGCAGTTCTTC | CASSLGPAGANNEQFF
TRBJ2-7 | TRBV6-2/TRBV6-3 | - | - | TGTGCCAGCAGTTACGGGCAGGGAAGGTGGAGCGAGCAGTACTTC | CASSYGQGRWSEQYF
TRBJ2-7 | TRBV28 | once | TRBD1 | TGTGCCAGCAGTACGGGGACAGGGGCCTACGAGCAGTACTTC | CASSTGTGAYEQYF
TRBJ2-5 | TRBV7-9 | - | - | TGTGCCAGCAGCCCCCCGTTCGGGCAAGAGACCCAGTACTTC | CASSPPFGQETQYF
TRBJ1-2 | TRBV30 | - | - | TGTGCCTGGAGTGTAACCTTTTCTTATGGCTACACCTTC | CAWSVTFSYGYTF
TRBJ2-2 | TRBV5-4 | - | TRBD1 | TGTGCCAGCAGCCCCGGGACAGGGGGTCCCGGGGGCACCGGGGAGCTGTTTTTT | CASSPGTGGPGGTGELFF
TRBJ1-6 | TRBV19 | once | - | TGTGCCAGTAGTATCGGCCAGTTAGGTGGCTCACCCCTCCACTTT | CASSIGQLGGSPLHF
TRBJ2-7 | TRBV27 | - | TRBD2 | TGTGCCAGCAGTCCGACTAGCGGCGCACAATACGAGCAGTACTTC | CASSPTSGAQYEQYF
TRBJ1-5 | TRBV5-6 | - | - | TGTGCCAGCAGCTTGGGCCCCGGGCCCCAGCATTTT | CASSLGPGPQHF
TRBJ1-1 | TRBV4-3 | - | - | TGCGCCAGCAGCCAACCCGACCGGCCCACTGAAGCTTTCTTT | CASSQPDRPTEAFF
TRBJ2-5 | TRBV5-1 | - | - | TGCGCCAGCAGCTTGAGTCTCGAGACCCAGTACTTC | CASSLSLETQYF
TRBJ1-1 | TRBV19 | - | - | TGTGCCAGTAGTATGGGGGGGGCGAGCACTGAAGCTTTCTTT | CASSMGGASTEAFF
TRBJ2-7 | TRBV28 | - | TRBD1 | TGTGCCAGCAGCCCTCCGACAGGGGCCTACGACGAGCAGTACTTC | CASSPPTGAYDEQYF
TRBJ2-3 | TRBV19 | - | - | TGTGCCAGTAGTATAGGTCTAGCTGCTAGCACAGATACGCAGTATTTT | CASSIGLAASTDTQYF
TRBJ2-3 | TRBV28 | - | - | TGTGCCAGCAGCTCCCCTAGAGATACGCAGTATTTT | CASSSPRDTQYF
TRBJ2-3 | TRBV28 | few | - | TGTGCCAGCAGTACTGGGACATACACAGATACGCAGTATTTT | CASSTGTYTDTQYF
TRBJ1-2 | TRBV6-2/TRBV6-3 | - | - | TGTGCCAGCAGTTTTGTTAACTATGGCTACACCTTC | CASSFVNYGYTF
TRBJ1-2 | TRBV6-2/TRBV6-3 | - | - | TGTGCCAGCAGCGACGGGGGCGGGCGGAACTATGGCTACACCTTC | CASSDGGGRNYGYTF
TRBJ2-7 | TRBV4-3 | - | - | TGCGCCAGCAGCCAAGAGGGGAACTATCCCTACGAGCAGTACTTC | CASSQEGNYPYEQYF
TRBJ1-2 | TRBV7-8 | few | - | TGTGCCAGCAGCCAGACTGGAGCATATGGCTACACCTTC | CASSQTGAYGYTF
TRBJ1-5 | TRBV12-3/TRBV12-4 | - | - | TGTGCCAGCAGTCCCCCCCCCGGGAGGCCCCAGCATTTT | CASSPPPGRPQHF
TRBJ2-7 | TRBV19 | - | - | TGTGCCAGTAGCCCGGGGGCCCGCACCTACGAGCAGTACTTC | CASSPGARTYEQYF
TRBJ1-2 | TRBV5-1 | - | TRBD1 | TGCGCCAGCAGCTCCTCCCTGGGACAGCTTTCTGGCTACACCTTC | CASSSSLGQLSGYTF
TRBJ2-5 | TRBV28 | - | TRBD1 | TGTGCCAGCAAACCCACGGACAGGGGGGCAGAGACCCAGTACTTC | CASKPTDRGAETQYF
TRBJ2-3 | TRBV11-2 | - | - | TGTGCCAGCAGCTTAGCCGGACGCGGGGATACGCAGTATTTT | CASSLAGRGDTQYF
TRBJ2-7 | TRBV27 | - | TRBD2 | TGTGCCAGCAGTTTATCGACGGGAGGGCCATACGAGCAGTACTTC | CASSLSTGGPYEQYF
TRBJ2-1 | TRBV7-9 | - | - | TGTGCCAGCACCCTACCTCCTCTGGGAGGGGGGGATGAGCAGTTCTTC | CASTLPPLGGGDEQFF
TRBJ2-7 | TRBV14 | - | - | TGTGCCAGCAGCCCCGCCTCCGTTTTGTACGAGCAGTACTTC | CASSPASVLYEQYF
TRBJ2-1 | TRBV5-1 | - | - | TGCGCCAGCAGCTTGACTAGTCTTACCTCCAATGAGCAGTTCTTC | CASSLTSLTSNEQFF
TRBJ2-1 | TRBV6-1 | - | TRBD2 | TGTGCCAGCAGTGAATGGGCTAGCGGGAGGGGTGTTGAGCAGTTCTTC | CASSEWASGRGVEQFF
TRBJ2-7 | TRBV18 | - | TRBD2 | TGTGCCAGCTCACCGAAAGCGGGAGGAAAGACCTACGAGCAGTACTTC | CASSPKAGGKTYEQYF
TRBJ1-2 | TRBV19 | - | TRBD1 | TGTGCCAGTAGTGAACTGACAGGGACTAACTATGGCTACACCTTC | CASSELTGTNYGYTF
TRBJ1-4 | TRBV10-1 | few | TRBD1 | TGCGCCAGCAGTGACCATGGACAGGGCCTACATGAAAAACTGTTTTTT | CASSDHGQGLHEKLFF
TRBJ1-1 | TRBV19 | - | TRBD1 | TGTGCCATTCGGACAGGTGGAGGCACTGAAGCTTTCTTT | CAIRTGGGTEAFF
TRBJ1-5 | TRBV7-6 | - | TRBD1 | TGTGCCAGCAGCTTAGGGGACAGGGGAGCAGGTCAGCCCCAGCATTTT | CASSLGDRGAGQPQHF
TRBJ1-4 | TRBV24-1 | - | - | TGTGCCACCAGTGATGGACTAGCAACTAATGAAAAACTGTTTTTT | CATSDGLATNEKLFF
TRBJ2-3 | TRBV29-1 | - | TRBD2 | TGCAGCGTTGGTCCTGGCGGGAGAGCTAGCACAGATACGCAGTATTTT | CSVGPGGRASTDTQYF
TRBJ1-6 | TRBV28 | - | TRBD1 | TGTGCCAGCAGTTCCCCCGCCGGGACAGGGAATTCACCCCTCCACTTT | CASSSPAGTGNSPLHF
TRBJ1-6 | TRBV5-1 | - | - | TGCGCCAGCAGCTTGAGTACGGTGTCAGGGGCTGGGGGCTCCTATAATTCACCCCTCCACTTT | CASSLSTVSGAGGSYNSPLHF
TRBJ2-1 | TRBV6-5 | - | TRBD1 | TGTGCCAGCAGCATCCGGGGTCCAGGGGGTAATGAGCAGTTCTTC | CASSIRGPGGNEQFF
TRBJ2-7 | TRBV19 | - | - | TGTGCCAGTAGTATTTCTGGGGGTCCCTACGAGCAGTACTTC | CASSISGGPYEQYF
TRBJ2-5 | TRBV20-1 | once | - | TGCAGTGCTAGAGATGAGACCCAGTACTTC | CSARDETQYF
TRBJ2-7 | TRBV6-6 | - | TRBD2 | TGTGCCAGCAGTCTGCGACTTGTAGCGGGAGGCCTTTCCTACGAGCAGTACTTC | CASSLRLVAGGLSYEQYF
TRBJ2-3 | TRBV4-3 | - | TRBD2 | TGCGCCAGCAGCCAAGATGGTAGCGGGACTTCAGATACGCAGTATTTT | CASSQDGSGTSDTQYF
TRBJ2-1 | TRBV11-2 | - | TRBD2 | TGTGCCAGCAGCCCCTCTCATCGGGAGGGCAATGAGCAGTTCTTC | CASSPSHREGNEQFF
TRBJ2-2 | TRBV7-3 | - | - | TGTGCCAGCGGGGGTCTCGACACCGGGGAGCTGTTTTTT | CASGGLDTGELFF
TRBJ1-4 | TRBV2 | - | - | TGTGCCAGCAGGCGAGGGGCAGGCGCAACTAATGAAAAACTGTTTTTT | CASRRGAGATNEKLFF
TRBJ2-7 | TRBV6-5 | - | - | TGTGCCAGCAGTTATCGGGCGGCCGGCGGCGAGCAGTACTTC | CASSYRAAGGEQYF
TRBJ1-5 | TRBV28 | - | TRBD1 | TGTGCCAGCAGCCCCGGGGACAGCCAGAATCAGCCCCAGCATTTT | CASSPGDSQNQPQHF
TRBJ2-7 | TRBV3-1/TRBV3-2 | once | - | TGTGCCAGCAGCCATGCCACCTACGAGCAGTACTTC | CASSHATYEQYF
TRBJ2-1 | TRBV6-2/TRBV6-3 | - | TRBD2 | TGTGCCAGCAGCCCTCTTCCGGGACTAGCGGGAGTTTCTCAAGTTGAGCAGTTCTTC | CASSPLPGLAGVSQVEQFF
TRBJ1-1 | TRBV7-9 | - | - | TGTGCCAGCAGCGCAACCCCGGGGAACACTGAAGCTTTCTTT | CASSATPGNTEAFF
TRBJ1-4 | TRBV7-9 | few | - | TGTGCCAGCAGCCCCTCAACAGCCCTTGCAACTAATGAAAAACTGTTTTTT | CASSPSTALATNEKLFF
TRBJ2-3 | TRBV6-6 | - | TRBD2 | TGTGCCAGCAGTTACTCGGCGGCGGGAGGCACAGATACGCAGTATTTT | CASSYSAAGGTDTQYF
TRBJ1-2 | TRBV12-3/TRBV12-4 | - | - | TGTGCCAGCAGTTTAGGATCGGGCTACACCTTC | CASSLGSGYTF
TRBJ2-1 | TRBV11-3 | once | - | TGTGCCAGCAGCTCAGGGGGGGCCCGATCTAGGGAGCAGTTCTTC | CASSSGGARSREQFF
TRBJ2-2 | TRBV12-5 | - | TRBD2 | TGTGCTAGTGGTTTCCTCCTAGCGGGAACCACCGGGGAGCTGTTTTTT | CASGFLLAGTTGELFF